This T cell receptor beta chain was documented in a study of identical twins (dated by TCRdb to the mid-2010s). In the study overall: The study deep-sequenced TCR alpha and beta repertoires from monozygotic twins, unrelated adults of various ages and cord blood to test whether fetal clonotypes persist. To rule out contamination, replicate twin experiments were performed at different times with different library preparation protocols.

This clonotype has just a few counts. There is no known antigen for this receptor. No much larger clonotype is one base removed from it; base qualities were not supplied. The junction shows trimming of 2 bases on V and 14 bases on J, plus 18 bases between the germline ends. CDR1 and CDR2 are read off the germline V gene as MNHEY and SVGAGI. CDR3 length: 13 amino acids, cysteine to phenylalanine. Kept here is only the CDR3 DNA, which spans 39 bases and is read in frame from base 1. Every donor in the study was a healthy Caucasian. The study also sequenced three unrelated non-twin adults: a male aged 18 to 30, a male aged 50 to 60 and a female aged 50 to 60. Using Miltenyi CD45RO+ enrichment and human naive T-cell isolation kits, memory (CD45RO+) and naive T cells were isolated from PBMC. Libraries were built with 5' RACE. The sequencing machine was an Illumina HiSeq 2000. A universal primer binding site was introduced by template switching, and a unique molecular identifier was present in the final cDNA, enabling accurate counting of TCR cDNA molecules. Specific primers in the conserved constant-segment region were used to synthesize first-strand cDNA for the TCR alpha and beta chains. Each cDNA library was double barcoded, with a SMART-Mk sample barcode plus Illumina barcodes, to control for contamination. TruSeq adapter sequences along with Illumina sample barcodes were introduced in two successive PCR steps. The Illumina HiSeq platform was used with custom primers to sequence TCR alpha and beta cDNA libraries. Turning to the authors' computational methods: MiGEC processed the raw reads to extract unique molecular identifiers, while MiXCR was used to determine the CDR3 positions. For each individual, recombination models were inferred using an EM algorithm with the repgenHMM and IGoR tools. Shared clonotypes were analyzed with the tcR package in R, and sharing was normalized by the product of cloneset sizes. To study raw recombination free of thymic and clonal selection effects, out-of-frame nonproductive sequences were analyzed. TCRdb reworked the public reads: Q25 trimming with fastp, MiXCR clone assembly, productive beta chains retained. For every CDR3 protein sequence, its rows merge into one entry that carries the most common genes and DNA. The V and J calls, along with clone size, are taken from TCRdb and not from the paper's own processing. The sample contains hundreds of thousands of distinct CDR3 sequences, around 6% of them found a single time. The biggest ten clones account for roughly 2% of the sample.

Broader findings and caveats from the paper: Compared with coincidental sharing between unrelated individuals, out-of-frame TCR alpha sequences shared between twins showed an excess of sequences with low generation probability. A weaker excess of twin sharing was found in beta out-of-frame sequences because the signal-to-noise ratio was lowered by fewer shared sequences. Abundant cord blood beta clonotypes had fewer insertions, young adult naive repertoires showed a similar but weaker trend, and memory repertoires showed no such trend. Because the same donors could not be followed over many years, conclusions were based on cross-sectional statistical analysis. Recombination models systematically underestimated out-of-frame TCR alpha sharing in monozygotic twins but agreed with sharing between unrelated individuals. Zero-insertion analyses could be partly confounded by invariant T cells such as MAIT and iNKT, though diverse VJ usage argued against such confounding for most clonotypes.

The chain is encoded by TRBV6-5 joined to TRBJ2-5; matching of 5 bases hints at TRBD1 as the D gene. The receptor's source is a man between 18 and 35 years old in good health. The sequenced material came from naive T cells sorted from blood. This specimen's cell subset or site label, interpreted: cells isolated with a human naive T-cell isolation kit. The CDR3 protein is CASSYGIRAEPYF. The sequenced DNA is TGTGCCAGCAGTTACGGGATCAGGGCGGAGCCTTACTTC.